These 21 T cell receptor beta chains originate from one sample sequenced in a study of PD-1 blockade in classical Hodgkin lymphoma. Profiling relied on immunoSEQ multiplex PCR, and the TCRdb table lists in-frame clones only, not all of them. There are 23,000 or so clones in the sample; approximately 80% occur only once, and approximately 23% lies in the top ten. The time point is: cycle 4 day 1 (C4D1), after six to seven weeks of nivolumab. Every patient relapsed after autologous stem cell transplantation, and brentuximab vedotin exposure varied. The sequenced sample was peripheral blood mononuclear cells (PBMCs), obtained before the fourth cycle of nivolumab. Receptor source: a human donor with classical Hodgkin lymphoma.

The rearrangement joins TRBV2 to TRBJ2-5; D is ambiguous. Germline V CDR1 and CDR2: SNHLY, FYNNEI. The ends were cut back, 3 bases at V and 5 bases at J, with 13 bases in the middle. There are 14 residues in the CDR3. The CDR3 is CASSDSTFGETQYF. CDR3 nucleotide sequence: TGTGCCAGCAGTGATAGTACTTTTGGGGAGACCCAGTACTTC. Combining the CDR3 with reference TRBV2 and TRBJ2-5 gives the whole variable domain EPEVTQTPSHQVTQMGQEVILRCVPISNHLYFYWYRQILGQKVEFLVSFYNNEISEKSEIFDDQFSVERPDGSNFTLKIRSTKLEDSAMYFCASSDSTFGETQYFGPGTRLLVL.

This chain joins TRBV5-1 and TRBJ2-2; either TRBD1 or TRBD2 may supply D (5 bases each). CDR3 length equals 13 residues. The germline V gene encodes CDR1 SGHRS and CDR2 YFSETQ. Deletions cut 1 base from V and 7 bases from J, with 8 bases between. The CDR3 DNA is TGCGCCAGCAGCTTGTGGGGGAACGGGGAGCTGTTTTTT. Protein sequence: CASSLWGNGELFF.

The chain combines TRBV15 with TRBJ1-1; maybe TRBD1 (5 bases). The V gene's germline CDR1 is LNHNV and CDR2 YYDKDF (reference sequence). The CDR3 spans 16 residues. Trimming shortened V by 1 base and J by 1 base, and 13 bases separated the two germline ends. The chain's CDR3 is CATSRVGGAQNTEAFF. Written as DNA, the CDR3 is TGTGCCACCAGCAGAGTAGGAGGGGCCCAGAACACTGAAGCTTTCTTT.

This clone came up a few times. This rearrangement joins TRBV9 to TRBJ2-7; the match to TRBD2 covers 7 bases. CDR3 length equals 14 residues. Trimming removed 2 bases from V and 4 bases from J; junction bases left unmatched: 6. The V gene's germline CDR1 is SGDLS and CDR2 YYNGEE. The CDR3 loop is CASSVGLVGYEQYF. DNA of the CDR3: TGTGCCAGCAGCGTCGGACTAGTAGGGTACGAGCAGTACTTC.

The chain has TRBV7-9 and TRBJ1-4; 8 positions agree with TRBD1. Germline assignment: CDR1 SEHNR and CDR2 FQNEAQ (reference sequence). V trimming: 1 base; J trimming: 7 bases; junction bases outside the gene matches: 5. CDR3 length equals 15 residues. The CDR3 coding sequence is TGTGCCAGCAGCTTAGGGACAGGGCTACGTGAAAAACTGTTTTTT. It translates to CASSLGTGLREKLFF.

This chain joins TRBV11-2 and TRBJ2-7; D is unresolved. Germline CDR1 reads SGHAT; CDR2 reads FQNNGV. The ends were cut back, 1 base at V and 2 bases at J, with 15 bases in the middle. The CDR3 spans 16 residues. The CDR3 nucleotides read TGTGCCAGCAGCTTAGTTGCCCGAGGACCCACCTACGAGCAGTACTTC. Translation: CASSLVARGPTYEQYF.

CDR3 sequence reads: CASSQDASGGASEQFF. The CDR3 nucleotides read TGCGCCAGCAGCCAAGACGCTAGCGGGGGGGCCAGTGAGCAGTTCTTC. The V call is TRBV4-1, the J call TRBJ2-1, with 12 bases lining up with TRBD2. V shed 0 bases, J shed 9 bases, and the junction held 6 bases outside the gene matches. Germline V lookup: CDR1 MGHRA, CDR2 YSYEKL. CDR3 size: 16 residues.

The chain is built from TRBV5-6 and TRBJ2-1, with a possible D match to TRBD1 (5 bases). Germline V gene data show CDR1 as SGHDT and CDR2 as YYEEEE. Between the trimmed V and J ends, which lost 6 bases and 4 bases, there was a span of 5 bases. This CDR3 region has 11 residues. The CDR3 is CASNRYNEQFF. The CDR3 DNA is TGTGCCAGCAACAGGTACAATGAGCAGTTCTTC.

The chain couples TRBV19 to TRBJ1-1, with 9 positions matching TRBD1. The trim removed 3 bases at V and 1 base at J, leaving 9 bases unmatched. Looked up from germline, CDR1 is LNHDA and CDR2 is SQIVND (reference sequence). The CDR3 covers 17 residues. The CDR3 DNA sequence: TGTGCCAGTAGTATTCGGAGAGACAGGGGGGCGAACACTGAAGCTTTCTTT. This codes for CASSIRRDRGANTEAFF.

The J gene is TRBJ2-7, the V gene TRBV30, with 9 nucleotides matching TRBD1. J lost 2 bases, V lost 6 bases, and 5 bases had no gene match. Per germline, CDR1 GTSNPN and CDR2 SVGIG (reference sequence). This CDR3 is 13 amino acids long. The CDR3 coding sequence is TGTGCCTGCTTGGGGACAGGGCCCTACGAGCAGTACTTC. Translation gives CACLGTGPYEQYF. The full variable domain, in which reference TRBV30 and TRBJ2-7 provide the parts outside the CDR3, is SQTIHQWPATLVQPVGSPLSLECTVEGTSNPNLYWYRQAAGRGLQLLFYSVGIGQISSEVPQNLSASRPQDRQFILSSKKLLLSDSGFYLCACLGTGPYEQYFGPGTRLTVT.

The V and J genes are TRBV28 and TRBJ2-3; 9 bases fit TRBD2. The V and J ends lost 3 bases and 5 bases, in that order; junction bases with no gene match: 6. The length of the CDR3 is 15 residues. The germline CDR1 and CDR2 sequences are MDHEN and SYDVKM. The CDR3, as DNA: TGTGCCAGCAGTTTTAGCGGGAGTTTAGGAGATACGCAGTATTTT. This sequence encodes CASSFSGSLGDTQYF.

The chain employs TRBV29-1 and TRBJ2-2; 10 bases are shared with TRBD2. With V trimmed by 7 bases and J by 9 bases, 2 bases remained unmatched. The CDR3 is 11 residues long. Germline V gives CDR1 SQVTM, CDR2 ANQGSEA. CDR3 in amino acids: CSGTSGRELFF. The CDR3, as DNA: TGCAGCGGTACTAGCGGGAGGGAGCTGTTTTTT.

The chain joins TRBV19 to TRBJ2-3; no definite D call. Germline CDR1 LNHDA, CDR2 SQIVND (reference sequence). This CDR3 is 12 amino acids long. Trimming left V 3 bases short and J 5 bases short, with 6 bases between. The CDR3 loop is CASSIKGDTQYF. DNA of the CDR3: TGTGCCAGTAGTATTAAGGGAGATACGCAGTATTTT.

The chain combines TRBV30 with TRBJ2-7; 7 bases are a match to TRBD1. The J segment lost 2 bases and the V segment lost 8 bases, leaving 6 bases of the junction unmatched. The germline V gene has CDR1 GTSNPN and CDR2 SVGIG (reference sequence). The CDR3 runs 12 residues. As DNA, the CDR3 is TGTGCCGGATCTACAGGGGCCTACGAGCAGTACTTC. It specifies CAGSTGAYEQYF.

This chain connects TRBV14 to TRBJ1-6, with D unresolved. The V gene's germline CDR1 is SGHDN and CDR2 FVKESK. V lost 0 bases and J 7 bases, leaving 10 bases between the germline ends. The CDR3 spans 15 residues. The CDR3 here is CASSQDQVLNSPLHF. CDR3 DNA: TGTGCCAGCAGCCAAGATCAGGTCCTGAATTCACCCCTCCACTTT.

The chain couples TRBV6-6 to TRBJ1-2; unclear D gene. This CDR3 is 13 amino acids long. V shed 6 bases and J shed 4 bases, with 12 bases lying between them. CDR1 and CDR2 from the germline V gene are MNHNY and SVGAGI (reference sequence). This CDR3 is CASSPPGFYGYTF. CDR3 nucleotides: TGTGCCAGCAGCCCCCCAGGATTCTATGGCTACACCTTC.

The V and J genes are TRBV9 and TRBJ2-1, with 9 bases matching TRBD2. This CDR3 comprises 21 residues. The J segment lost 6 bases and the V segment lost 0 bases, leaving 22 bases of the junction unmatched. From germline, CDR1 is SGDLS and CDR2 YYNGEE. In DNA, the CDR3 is TGTGCCAGCAGCGTAGGCCTAGCGGGATTGGTTGTTGGTATAATTCCCAATGAGCAGTTCTTC. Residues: CASSVGLAGLVVGIIPNEQFF.

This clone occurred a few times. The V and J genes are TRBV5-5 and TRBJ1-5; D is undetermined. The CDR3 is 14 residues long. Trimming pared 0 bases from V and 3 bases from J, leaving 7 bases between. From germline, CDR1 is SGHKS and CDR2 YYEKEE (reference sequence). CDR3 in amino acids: CASSLEDTNQPQHF. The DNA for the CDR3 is TGTGCCAGCAGCTTGGAAGACACCAATCAGCCCCAGCATTTT.

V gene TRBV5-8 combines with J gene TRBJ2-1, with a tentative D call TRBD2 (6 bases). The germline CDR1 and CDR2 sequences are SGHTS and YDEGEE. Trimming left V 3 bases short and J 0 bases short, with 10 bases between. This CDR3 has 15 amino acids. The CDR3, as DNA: TGTGCCAGCAGCTGGGACTTGAGCTCCTACAATGAGCAGTTCTTC. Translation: CASSWDLSSYNEQFF.

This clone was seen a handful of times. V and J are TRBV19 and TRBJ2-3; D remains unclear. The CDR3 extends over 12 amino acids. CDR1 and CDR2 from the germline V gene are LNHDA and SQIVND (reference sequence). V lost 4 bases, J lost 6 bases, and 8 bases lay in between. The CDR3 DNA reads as TGTGCCAGTAGTACCTCCAGCGATACGCAGTATTTT. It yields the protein CASSTSSDTQYF.

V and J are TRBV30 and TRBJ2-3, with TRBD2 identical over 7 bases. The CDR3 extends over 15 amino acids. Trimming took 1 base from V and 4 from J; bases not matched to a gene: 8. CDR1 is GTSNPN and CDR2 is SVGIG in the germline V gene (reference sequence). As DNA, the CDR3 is TGTGCCTGGAGTGGGACTAGTCGTGAGGCAGATACGCAGTATTTT. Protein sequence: CAWSGTSREADTQYF.